The T cell receptor (beta chain) described here comes from a study of brain metastases from non-small cell lung cancer. The J segment lost 6 bases and the V segment lost 3 bases, leaving 6 bases of the junction unmatched. Germline V CDR1 and CDR2: MNHNS, SASEGT. The CDR3 is 14 amino acids. The assay was immunoSEQ multiplex PCR, and TCRdb's table has in-frame clones only and misses some. The data hold 1,200 to 1,500 clones, with around four fifths observed a single time. This sequence originates from a donor aged 40 or older with non-small cell lung cancer. Sequenced sample: tumor-adjacent normal tissue. The chain links TRBV6-1 to TRBJ2-3; 7 nucleotides align to TRBD2. The CDR3 DNA is TGTGCCAGCAGTGAGCTACGGGGGGTTGATACGCAGTATTTT. Translation gives CASSELRGVDTQYF.